The sample holds a few counts of the clone carrying this T cell receptor beta chain. Its antigen is not identified. The sample is drawn from a study of shared clonotypes between healthy human individuals. This CDR3 spans 16 amino acids. Germline V gene sequence: CDR1 LGHNA, CDR2 YSLEER. Deletions cut 3 bases from V and 6 bases from J, with 20 bases between. Partitioning of CD4+ cells yielded a CD45RA+ naive subset and a CD45RA-negative memory subset. Study-wide results and caveats: Shared clonotypes across all four donors exceeded non-shared ones in generation probability. About 5% of naive CD4 clonotypes were shared across a few donors.

The repertoire was sequenced with immunoSEQ multiplex PCR; TCRdb's copy has only in-frame clones and lacks some. The table shows over a million clones, with 78% occurring only once. The clonotype originates from a man aged 18 to 29 in good health. Some clones in this sample may be carry-over from other donors' samples. Sequenced material: memory CD4+ T cells from PBMCs. The subset here: CD45RA-negative fraction. The gene calls are TRBV4-3 and TRBJ1-2; possible D gene TRBD1, 6 bases. CDR3 sequence reads: CASSHDFGGSWDGYTF. The CDR3 coding sequence is TGCGCCAGCAGCCATGACTTTGGGGGCTCTTGGGATGGCTACACCTTC.